The 5 T cell receptor beta chains below come from one sample, sequenced in a study of metastatic and nonmetastatic thyroid tumors. MiXCR re-clonotyped the PCR reads for TCRdb. Among approximately 23,000 clones listed, 35% to 45% were seen once. Every patient underwent thyroid surgery untreated. Material for sequencing was blood. The receptors originated from a male donor with papillary thyroid cancer or a benign thyroid nodule (not recorded which). Some clones in this sample may be carry-over from other donors' samples.

The table lists this clone with many counts. The chain links TRBV24-1 to TRBJ2-1; D unclear. The CDR3 length is 13 residues. V was shortened by 2 bases and J by 6 bases, with 7 bases between the two germline ends. Germline V gene sequence: CDR1 KGHDR, CDR2 SFDVKD. CDR3 amino acids: CATSDSSGNEQFF. The CDR3 coding sequence is TGTGCCACCAGTGATTCTAGTGGCAATGAGCAGTTCTTC.

The rearrangement joins TRBV11-2 to TRBJ2-7, with a weak D call TRBD2 (6 bases). The CDR3 runs 16 residues. Germline assignment: CDR1 SGHAT and CDR2 FQNNGV. V lost 5 bases and J lost 2, with 19 bases in between. The CDR3 DNA reads TGTGCCAGCAGCAAAGACGCGGGACTGTCGACCTACGAGCAGTACTTC. Translated, it gives CASSKDAGLSTYEQYF.

DNA for the CDR3: TGTGCGAGCTGCGAGACAGGGAGAGAGACCCAGTACTTC. Residues: CASCETGRETQYF. The chain carries TRBV28 and TRBJ2-5, with 7 bases lining up with TRBD1. This CDR3 is 13 amino acids long. In germline, CDR1 is MDHEN, CDR2 SYDVKM.

The chain couples TRBV11-2 to TRBJ2-7; the match to TRBD2 covers 7 bases. The germline gives CDR1 SGHAT, CDR2 FQNNGV. CDR3 length: 14 residues. The V gene end was trimmed by 5 bases and the J gene end by 5 bases; junction bases not matched to a gene: 9. For the CDR3, the DNA is TGTGCCAGCAGCCGTCTCGCGGGAGCCAACGAGCAGTACTTC. Protein sequence: CASSRLAGANEQYF.

This rearrangement joins TRBV28 to TRBJ2-7, with TRBD1 identical over 10 bases. CDR3 size: 16 residues. V dropped 6 bases and J dropped 4; count of bases not matched to a gene: 12. Germline V gene lookup returns CDR1 MDHEN and CDR2 SYDVKM. CDR3 in amino acids: CASSLNWDRGFYEQYF. In nucleotides, the CDR3 is TGTGCCAGCAGCCTTAACTGGGACAGGGGATTTTACGAGCAGTACTTC.